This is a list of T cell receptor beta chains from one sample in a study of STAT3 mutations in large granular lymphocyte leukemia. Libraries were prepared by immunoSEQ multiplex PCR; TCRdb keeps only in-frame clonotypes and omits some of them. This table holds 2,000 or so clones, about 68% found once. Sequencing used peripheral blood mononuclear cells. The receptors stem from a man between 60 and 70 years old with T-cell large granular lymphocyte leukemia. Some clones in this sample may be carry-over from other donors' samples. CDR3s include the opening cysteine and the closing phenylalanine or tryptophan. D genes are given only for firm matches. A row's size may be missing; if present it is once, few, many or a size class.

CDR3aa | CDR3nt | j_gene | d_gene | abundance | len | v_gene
CAWNQSPMAYGYTF | TGTGCCTGGAACCAGAGTCCCATGGCCTATGGCTACACCTTC | TRBJ1-2 | - | once | 14 | TRBV30
CAWSVKGNQPQHF | TGTGCCTGGAGTGTCAAGGGTAATCAGCCCCAGCATTTT | TRBJ1-5 | - | - | 13 | TRBV30
CASAWGGGKSPLHF | TGTGCCAGCGCCTGGGGGGGAGGAAAATCACCCCTCCACTTT | TRBJ1-6 | - | - | 14 | TRBV5-4
CASSYSSVGLTDTQYF | TGTGCCAGCAGTTACTCGTCCGTAGGGTTGACAGATACGCAGTATTTT | TRBJ2-3 | - | - | 16 | TRBV6-5
CASSQVSGGARETQYF | TGTGCCAGCAGCCAAGTTAGCGGGGGGGCTAGAGAGACCCAGTACTTC | TRBJ2-5 | TRBD2 | - | 16 | TRBV4-2
CASSYDGQGGGGYTF | TGTGCCAGCAGTTACGACGGGCAGGGTGGTGGTGGCTACACCTTC | TRBJ1-2 | - | - | 15 | TRBV6-5
CASSWSYNYGYTF | TGTGCCAGCTCATGGTCTTATAACTATGGCTACACCTTC | TRBJ1-2 | - | once | 13 | TRBV18
CASSTGTGGGYEQYF | TGTGCCAGCAGCACTGGGACAGGGGGAGGCTACGAGCAGTACTTC | TRBJ2-7 | TRBD1 | - | 15 | TRBV5-4
CASSLGSSGGFGQYF | TGTGCCAGCAGCTTAGGGTCTAGCGGGGGATTTGGGCAGTACTTC | TRBJ2-7 | TRBD2 | once | 15 | TRBV13
CAWRPGAEQYF | TGTGCCTGGAGGCCCGGGGCAGAGCAGTACTTC | TRBJ2-7 | - | few | 11 | TRBV30
CASTHGGDYGYTF | TGTGCCAGCACCCATGGAGGGGACTATGGCTACACCTTC | TRBJ1-2 | - | - | 13 | TRBV28
CAWRGAGYTF | TGTGCCTGGAGAGGGGCTGGCTACACCTTC | TRBJ1-2 | - | - | 10 | TRBV30
CASSIKHEQYF | TGTGCCAGCAGCATCAAGCACGAGCAGTACTTC | TRBJ2-7 | - | - | 11 | TRBV7-9
CASSPHRHEQYF | TGTGCCAGCAGTCCCCACAGGCACGAGCAGTACTTC | TRBJ2-7 | - | - | 12 | TRBV6-5
CASSPRTVSSYNSPLHF | TGTGCCAGCAGCCCGAGGACCGTCAGCTCCTATAATTCACCCCTCCACTTT | TRBJ1-6 | - | - | 17 | TRBV27
CASSLDRVGGYTF | TGTGCCAGCAGCTTAGACAGGGTTGGTGGCTACACCTTC | TRBJ1-2 | - | - | 13 | TRBV7-9
CASSYDRGYEQYF | TGTGCCAGCAGCTACGACAGGGGTTACGAGCAGTACTTC | TRBJ2-7 | TRBD1 | - | 13 | TRBV2
CASSLGALRQGASYEQYF | TGTGCCAGCAGCTTAGGAGCCCTTAGACAGGGGGCTTCCTACGAGCAGTACTTC | TRBJ2-7 | TRBD1 | - | 18 | TRBV7-9
CATSRDPPGAYYNEQFF | TGTGCCACCAGCAGAGATCCCCCGGGAGCCTACTACAATGAGCAGTTCTTC | TRBJ2-1 | - | - | 17 | TRBV15
CASRQILQETQYF | TGTGCCAGCAGACAGATATTACAAGAGACCCAGTACTTC | TRBJ2-5 | - | - | 13 | TRBV6-5
CASSFRDPNTDTQYF | TGTGCCAGCAGCTTCCGGGACCCAAACACAGATACGCAGTATTTT | TRBJ2-3 | - | hyperexpanded | 15 | TRBV7-2
CASSGTGDSPLHF | TGCGCCAGCAGCGGAACAGGGGACTCACCCCTCCACTTT | TRBJ1-6 | TRBD1 | - | 13 | TRBV5-1
CASSTAVLTETSPLHF | TGTGCCAGCTCAACCGCCGTCTTGACAGAGACATCACCCCTCCACTTT | TRBJ1-6 | - | - | 16 | TRBV18
CASSRQGRSGNTIYF | TGTGCCAGCTCACGACAGGGTCGCTCTGGAAACACCATATATTTT | TRBJ1-3 | TRBD1 | - | 15 | TRBV18
CASSLRGLGNSPLHF | TGCGCCAGCAGCTTGAGGGGGTTGGGGAATTCACCCCTCCACTTT | TRBJ1-6 | - | - | 15 | TRBV5-1
CAWRGTGFYGTIYF | TGTGCCTGGAGAGGGACAGGGTTTTACGGCACCATATATTTT | TRBJ1-3 | TRBD1 | - | 14 | TRBV30
CASSERRGYNSPLHF | TGTGCCAGCAGTGAAAGACGGGGGTATAATTCACCCCTCCACTTT | TRBJ1-6 | - | large | 15 | TRBV25-1
CASSSEVPNYGYTF | TGTGCCAGCAGTTCTGAGGTCCCTAACTATGGCTACACCTTC | TRBJ1-2 | - | - | 14 | TRBV28
CAWSVGGEQYF | TGTGCCTGGAGTGTAGGTGGTGAGCAGTACTTC | TRBJ2-7 | - | - | 11 | TRBV30
CASSQSCQRGYGYTF | TGCGCCAGCAGTCAATCGTGCCAGCGGGGCTATGGCTACACCTTC | TRBJ1-2 | - | - | 15 | TRBV23-1
CASSQDRGGADTQYF | TGCGCCAGCAGCCAAGATCGCGGGGGGGCGGATACGCAGTATTTT | TRBJ2-3 | TRBD2 | - | 15 | TRBV4-3
CARTGSNEKLFF | TGTGCCCGGACAGGGTCAAATGAAAAACTGTTTTTT | TRBJ1-4 | TRBD1 | - | 12 | TRBV30
CASSAGSVDNSPLHF | TGCGCCAGCAGCGCAGGATCTGTTGATAATTCACCCCTCCACTTT | TRBJ1-6 | - | - | 15 | TRBV5-1